This T cell receptor beta chain originates from a study of HIV-infected patients and healthy controls. TCRdb fed the 5' RACE reads into MiXCR, producing one record per CDR3 protein. The sample holds more than 60,000 distinct CDR3 sequences, roughly 21% seen once. The CDR3 loop spans 15 amino acids. J gave up 2 bases and V 4 bases, and 3 bases lay outside the gene matches. This clonotype has ten or more counts. This clonotype was sampled from a human donor in good health. Sequenced material: CD4+ T cells from blood. This sequence joins TRBV12-3 or TRBV12-4 and TRBJ2-5, with TRBD2 identical over 11 bases. Written as DNA, the CDR3 is TGTGCCAGCAGTTGGGGACTAGCGGAGCAAGAGACCCAGTACTTC. Its translation is CASSWGLAEQETQYF.